The 15 T cell receptor beta chains below were found in one sample sequenced in a study of blood T cell repertoires in COVID-19. Measured with immunoSEQ multiplex PCR; TCRdb has only the in-frame clones, and not every one. The repertoire holds some 180,000 clones, with roughly 80% as singletons. Specimen: peripheral blood. The receptors come from a man aged 60-69 years with acute or convalescent COVID-19.

The rearrangement joins TRBV15 to TRBJ1-1; D possibly corresponds to TRBD1 (6 bases). CDR3 length: 13 residues. V lost 1 base and J lost 4, with 7 bases in between. Looked up from germline, CDR1 is LNHNV and CDR2 is YYDKDF (reference sequence). The CDR3 here is CATSRGGGTEAFF. The CDR3 region has the DNA TGTGCCACCAGCAGAGGAGGGGGCACTGAAGCTTTCTTT.

V gene TRBV25-1 combines with J gene TRBJ1-2, with D possibly matching TRBD1 (5 bases). Germline V gene data show CDR1 as MGHDK and CDR2 as SYGVNS. Trimming took off 10 bases at V and 8 bases at J, with 11 bases between the two ends. The CDR3 runs 10 residues. CDR3 residues: CATQGSGYTF. DNA of the CDR3: TGTGCCACTCAGGGAAGCGGCTACACCTTC.

The V gene is TRBV5-1, the J gene TRBJ2-5, with TRBD2 matching 9 bases. The CDR3 runs 15 residues. Trimming removed 2 bases from V and 3 bases from J; junction bases left unmatched: 5. Per the germline V gene, CDR1 is SGHRS and CDR2 is YFSETQ. The CDR3 nucleotides read TGCGCCAGCAGCTTAGCTAGCGGGATAAAAGAGACCCAGTACTTC. Protein sequence: CASSLASGIKETQYF.

The V call is TRBV6-5, the J call TRBJ1-2; a possible D gene is TRBD1 (5 bases). Trimming left V 2 bases short and J 13 bases short, with 17 bases between. There are 13 residues in the CDR3. Per germline, CDR1 MNHEY and CDR2 SVGAGI. The CDR3 is CASSYRGLLWGTF. In DNA form, the CDR3 reads TGTGCCAGCAGTTACAGGGGCTTACTATGGGGCACCTTC.

This clone was seen a few times. This chain uses TRBV5-1 with TRBJ1-5, with 7 bases that match TRBD1. CDR1 is SGHRS and CDR2 is YFSETQ in the germline V gene. The CDR3 contains 13 residues. J was trimmed by 5 bases and V by 3 bases; bases with no gene match: 2. The chain's CDR3 is CASSWDSYQPQHF. Written as DNA, the CDR3 is TGCGCCAGCAGCTGGGACAGCTATCAGCCCCAGCATTTT. Looking up the rest from reference TRBV5-1 and TRBJ1-5 gives the full variable domain: KAGVTQTPRYLIKTRGQQVTLSCSPISGHRSVSWYQQTPGQGLQFLFEYFSETQRNKGNFPGRFSGRQFSNSRSEMNVSTLELGDSALYLCASSWDSYQPQHFGDGTRLSIL.

This sequence joins TRBV9 and TRBJ2-1, with a possible D match to TRBD1 (6 bases). The germline CDR1 and CDR2 sequences are SGDLS and YYNGEE. The ends were cut back, 1 base at V and 4 bases at J, with 12 bases in the middle. The CDR3 is 15 amino acids. The CDR3 loop is CASSVWDNGYNEQFF. For the CDR3, the DNA is TGTGCCAGCAGCGTATGGGACAATGGATACAATGAGCAGTTCTTC.

Concerning this clone itself: The same CDR3 can be traced to other DNA sequences in this sample. This rearrangement joins TRBV3-1 (or the pseudogene TRBV3-2) to TRBJ1-3; tentative D call: TRBD1 (6 bases). Germline CDR1 and CDR2: LGHDT and YNNKEL (reference sequence). This CDR3 region has 14 residues. Trimming took off 1 base at V and 2 bases at J, with 6 bases between the two ends. CDR3 nucleotide sequence: TGTGCCAGCAGCCAAGGGACAGCTGGAAACACCATATATTTT. It translates to CASSQGTAGNTIYF.

The chain joins TRBV19 to TRBJ1-5; tentatively, D is TRBD1 (6 bases). Between the trimmed V and J ends, which lost 7 bases and 6 bases, there was a span of 25 bases. The length of the CDR3 is 17 residues. The V gene's germline CDR1 is LNHDA and CDR2 SQIVND (reference sequence). The CDR3 DNA sequence: TGTGCCAGTACTTATTCTGACAGGCCCTACGAGCCTCAGCCCCAGCATTTT. Translating it yields CASTYSDRPYEPQPQHF. Together with reference TRBV19 and TRBJ1-5, the CDR3 gives the full variable domain: DGGITQSPKYLFRKEGQNVTLSCEQNLNHDAMYWYRQDPGQGLRLIYYSQIVNDFQKGDIAEGYSVSREKKESFPLTVTSAQKNPTAFYLCASTYSDRPYEPQPQHFGDGTRLSIL.

The chain links TRBV6-5 to TRBJ2-1, with TRBD1 matching 11 bases. After removal of 0 bases from V and 2 bases from J, the junction contained 0 bases not matched to a gene. Germline values: CDR1 MNHEY, CDR2 SVGAGI. The CDR3 is 16 residues long. This CDR3 reads CASSYSGQGAYNEQFF. The CDR3 region has the DNA TGTGCCAGCAGTTACTCGGGACAGGGGGCCTACAATGAGCAGTTCTTC.

The chain carries TRBV4-1 and TRBJ1-3, with D tentatively TRBD1 (5 bases). CDR1 is MGHRA, CDR2 YSYEKL, per germline. This CDR3 region has 15 residues. Trimming removed 0 bases at V and 0 bases at J, with 6 bases between. Written as DNA, the CDR3 is TGCGCCAGCAGCCAAGACACAGGCTCTGGAAACACCATATATTTT. Amino acids: CASSQDTGSGNTIYF.

This clone was observed a few times. The same CDR3 arises from other DNA sequences in this sample as well. The V gene is TRBV4-3, the J gene TRBJ1-2; TRBD1 matches 12 bases. This CDR3 is built from 14 residues. Germline lookup yields CDR1 LGHNA and CDR2 YSLEER. J gave up 4 bases and V 3 bases, and 0 bases lay outside the gene matches. Here the CDR3 DNA reads TGCGCCAGCAGCCAGGGACAGGGGGCCTATGGCTACACCTTC. As protein: CASSQGQGAYGYTF.

The chain links TRBV5-1 to TRBJ2-1, with 10 nucleotides matching TRBD2. Trimming at V came to 4 bases and at J to 10 bases, leaving 8 bases not matched to a gene. There are 14 residues in the CDR3. Germline CDR1 reads SGHRS; CDR2 reads YFSETQ. CDR3 DNA: TGCGCCAGCAGCACACCTAGCGGGGGCGAGGAGCAGTTCTTC. Translating it yields CASSTPSGGEEQFF.

The CDR3 here is CATSALTSSGRNEQFF. The CDR3 coding sequence is TGTGCCACCAGTGCACTTACCTCTAGCGGGAGAAATGAGCAGTTCTTC. The rearrangement joins TRBV24-1 to TRBJ2-1, with TRBD2 matching over 10 bases. CDR1 is KGHDR and CDR2 is SFDVKD in the germline V gene. This CDR3 has 16 residues. After removal of 5 bases from V and 7 bases from J, the junction contained 10 bases not matched to a gene.

The chain has TRBV4-1 and TRBJ2-3, with D tentatively TRBD2 (6 bases). This CDR3 comprises 15 residues. The germline CDR1 and CDR2 sequences are MGHRA and YSYEKL. Trimming took 5 bases from V and 0 from J, leaving 12 bases between them. The CDR3 sequence is CASSSGLSSTDTQYF. For the CDR3, the DNA is TGCGCCAGCAGCTCAGGACTATCAAGCACAGATACGCAGTATTTT.

The rearrangement links TRBV19 to TRBJ1-5; D not resolved. Per the germline V gene, CDR1 is LNHDA and CDR2 is SQIVND (reference sequence). The V and J ends lost 4 bases and 7 bases respectively, with 14 bases between them. The CDR3 spans 14 residues. The CDR3 reads CASSRGAGGQPQHF. DNA for the CDR3: TGTGCCAGTAGTAGAGGAGCCGGAGGGCAGCCCCAGCATTTT.